This TCR beta chain is from a study of CD8 T cells in ankylosing spondylitis. Overall study results and limits: Disease-associated clones were CD8+ and fairly uncommon in peripheral blood. Existing reports had already noted some motif variants in reactive arthritis synovial fluid and blood. Within ankylosing spondylitis blood, a TCR beta motif made up of eight or nine highly homologous variants appeared to be characteristic.

To note about this clonotype: Its antigen is undetermined.

Germline lookup yields CDR1 SGDLS and CDR2 YYNGEE. With V trimmed by 2 bases and J by 2 bases, 6 bases remained unmatched. This CDR3 is 16 amino acids long. For TCR beta, libraries came from quantitative 5'-RACE with molecular barcodes. In TCRdb, the 5' RACE reads were re-called with MiXCR into one record per CDR3 protein. This sample has 120,000 to 150,000 distinct CDR3 sequences, with 7.5% to 9.5% found just once. The sequencing input was synovial fluid, either unsorted or a sorted T cell fraction (not recorded which). The sequence was obtained from a male donor with ankylosing spondylitis. This chain connects TRBV9 to TRBJ2-3; 9 bases match TRBD2. The CDR3 region is CASSVLGLANTDTQYF. Here the CDR3 DNA reads TGTGCCAGCAGCGTTTTAGGACTAGCGAACACAGATACGCAGTATTTT.